The 32 T cell receptor beta chains presented below share a single source sample, sequenced in a study of Graves' ophthalmopathy and Graves' hyperthyroidism. RNA transcripts yielded amplified TCR beta CDR3 regions. After a first-round RT-PCR with HTBI primers, a second-round multiplex PCR was run. TCRdb itself ran the multiplex PCR reads through MiXCR, one entry per CDR3 protein. Among 650,000 to 900,000 distinct CDR3 sequences listed, approximately 40% were seen once. Source material: peripheral blood. Receptors were obtained from an adult man with Graves' ophthalmopathy.

Only a few counts were recorded for this clonotype. This chain joins TRBV7-9 and TRBJ2-7; D perhaps matches TRBD2 (5 bases). The V end lost 5 bases, the J end lost 6 bases, and 23 bases lay between the germline ends. Germline assignment: CDR1 SEHNR and CDR2 FQNEAQ (reference sequence). This CDR3 is built from 16 residues. CDR3 protein: CASSDPLAGLGSEQYF. Written as DNA, the CDR3 is TGTGCCAGCAGCGACCCACTTGCGGGCTTAGGCTCCGAGCAGTACTTC.

The rearrangement links TRBV20-1 to TRBJ2-2; D is perhaps TRBD1 (5 bases). CDR1 is DFQATT and CDR2 is SNEGSKA in the germline V gene (reference sequence). Trimming removed 1 base at V and 7 bases at J, with 13 bases between. This CDR3 has 14 residues. Here the CDR3 reads CSARAIFRDGELFF. CDR3 nucleotide sequence: TGCAGTGCTAGAGCCATCTTCAGGGACGGGGAGCTGTTTTTT.

In nucleotides, the CDR3 is TGCAGCGGGGGACAGGGGGCTGGTGGAGCTTTCTTT. As protein: CSGGQGAGGAFF. This sequence joins TRBV29-1 and TRBJ1-1; 12 nucleotides line up with TRBD1. With V trimmed by 7 bases and J by 10 bases, 7 bases remained unmatched. The CDR3 spans 12 residues. Germline V gene data show CDR1 as SQVTM and CDR2 as ANQGSEA. The full variable domain, in which reference TRBV29-1 and TRBJ1-1 provide the parts outside the CDR3, is SAVISQKPSRDICQRGTSLTIQCQVDSQVTMMFWYRQQPGQSLTLIATANQGSEATYESGFVIDKFPISRPNLTFSTLTVSNMSPEDSSIYLCSGGQGAGGAFFGQGTRLTVV.

Ten or more counts support this clonotype. The CDR3 spells CATSINLGQLNQPQHF. The CDR3 region has the DNA TGTGCCACCAGCATAAACCTGGGACAGCTCAATCAGCCCCAGCATTTT. V and J are TRBV15 and TRBJ1-5; 7 bases are shared with TRBD1. V shed 4 bases and J 3 bases; nucleotides not matched to a gene: 9. CDR3 length equals 16 residues. Germline CDR1 is LNHNV and CDR2 is YYDKDF (reference sequence).

Regarding this clonotype: Given the absence of the conserved phenylalanine or tryptophan at the CDR3 end, a read error is likely. V gene TRBV10-3 combines with J gene TRBJ2-5; TRBD2 agrees at 9 bases. The J call may not be correct, given that the DNA end is closer to TRBJ2-7. CDR3 length: 16 residues. Germline V CDR1 and CDR2: ENHRY, SYGVKD. CDR3 bases: TGTGCCATGTCAGCGGGAGGTCCCTTCGGGGGCTACGAGCAGTACTCC. Translated, it gives CAMSAGGPFGGYEQYS.

This rearrangement joins TRBV5-1 to TRBJ2-2, with 10 nucleotides matching TRBD1. Germline assignment: CDR1 SGHRS and CDR2 YFSETQ. V lost 4 bases and J lost 6; bases outside the gene matches: 9. The length of the CDR3 is 16 residues. The CDR3 loop is CASSRMTGGGSGELFF. CDR3 DNA sequence: TGCGCCAGCAGCCGAATGACAGGGGGCGGTTCCGGGGAGCTGTTTTTT.

This clonotype has at least ten counts. The J gene is TRBJ2-6, the V gene TRBV24-1; D possibly corresponds to TRBD1 (6 bases). The CDR3 is made up of 16 amino acids. V lost 4 bases and J 3 bases, leaving 12 bases between the germline ends. CDR1 is KGHDR, CDR2 SFDVKD, per germline. DNA for the CDR3: TGTGCCACCAGTGACGGCAGGGGATATGGGGCCAACGTCCTGACTTTC. This encodes CATSDGRGYGANVLTF.

V gene TRBV20-1 combines with J gene TRBJ2-7; 11 bases agree with TRBD2. The CDR3 runs 15 residues. J gave up 0 bases and V 3 bases, and 4 bases lay outside the gene matches. CDR1 DFQATT and CDR2 SNEGSKA come from the germline V gene (reference sequence). CDR3 in DNA: TGCAGTGCTAGTCCCCTAGCGGGGGGCTCCTACGAGCAGTACTTC. Encoded protein: CSASPLAGGSYEQYF.

This clonotype was counted many times. This chain connects TRBV6-5 to TRBJ2-5; D is possibly TRBD1 (5 bases). The germline V gene encodes CDR1 MNHEY and CDR2 SVGAGI. V shed 6 bases and J shed 1 base, with 9 bases lying between them. This CDR3 has 13 amino acids. This CDR3 reads CASSRQIQETQYF. The CDR3 DNA is TGTGCCAGCAGCCGACAGATCCAAGAGACCCAGTACTTC.

The V call is TRBV2, the J call TRBJ2-2, with 9 bases lining up with TRBD2. This CDR3 has 17 amino acids. V lost 2 bases, J lost 2 bases, and 6 bases stayed unmatched. The germline V gene has CDR1 SNHLY and CDR2 FYNNEI. The CDR3 DNA reads as TGTGCCAGCAGTGAATTAGCGGGAGCGCCAAACACCGGGGAGCTGTTTTTT. Translating it yields CASSELAGAPNTGELFF. Drawing the rest from reference TRBV2 and TRBJ2-2, the complete variable domain is EPEVTQTPSHQVTQMGQEVILRCVPISNHLYFYWYRQILGQKVEFLVSFYNNEISEKSEIFDDQFSVERPDGSNFTLKIRSTKLEDSAMYFCASSELAGAPNTGELFFGEGSRLTVL.

Turning to this clonotype: This may arise from a read error, as a much more abundant clone is one base away. The CDR3 bases are TGTGCCAGTAGTATTGCGGGCGGGACTTACGAGCAGTACTTC. It encodes CASSIAGGTYEQYF. V and J are TRBV19 and TRBJ2-7; D may be TRBD2 (6 bases). V was trimmed by 3 bases and J by 4 bases, leaving 13 bases between them. Germline CDR1 reads LNHDA; CDR2 reads SQIVND (reference sequence). This CDR3 is built from 14 residues.

This clonotype was observed many times. The gene calls are TRBV5-1 and TRBJ1-1, with D unclear. Germline lookup yields CDR1 SGHRS and CDR2 YFSETQ. The CDR3 contains 14 residues. The V and J ends lost 0 bases and 5 bases respectively, with 11 bases between them. The DNA for the CDR3 is TGCGCCAGCAGCTTGGAGGTCTCAGGAACTGAAGCTTTCTTT. Translating it yields CASSLEVSGTEAFF.

Concerning this clonotype: Its ends do not fully match the called genes, so a read error is possible. CDR3 nucleotides: TGTGCCAGCAGCTTCACAGGGTACACTGAAGCTTTATTT. Protein: CASSFTGYTEALF. The rearrangement links TRBV7-9 to TRBJ1-1; a weak D match, TRBD1 (6 bases). Germline CDR1 reads SEHNR; CDR2 reads FQNEAQ (reference sequence). This CDR3 is 13 amino acids long.

The rearrangement uses TRBV15 and TRBJ2-5; 8 nucleotides match TRBD2. The V gene end was trimmed by 0 bases and the J gene end by 1 base; junction bases not matched to a gene: 1. The CDR3 length is 15 residues. In germline, CDR1 is LNHNV, CDR2 YYDKDF (reference sequence). The DNA of the CDR3 is TGTGCCACCAGCAGAGAACGGGAGGGCCAAGAGACCCAGTACTTC. Translation gives CATSREREGQETQYF. The variable domain in full, with the rest retrieved from reference TRBV15 and TRBJ2-5, is DAMVIQNPRYQVTQFGKPVTLSCSQTLNHNVMYWYQQKSSQAPKLLFHYYDKDFNNEADTPDNFQSRRPNTSFCFLDIRSPGLGDTAMYLCATSREREGQETQYFGPGTRLLVL.

The genes are TRBV5-6 and TRBJ2-5; 7 bases are shared with TRBD2. The CDR3 loop spans 15 amino acids. The germline V gene encodes CDR1 SGHDT and CDR2 YYEEEE. After removal of 7 bases from V and 4 bases from J, the junction contained 13 bases not matched to a gene. CDR3 in amino acids: CASFGRGRAGETQYF. As DNA, the CDR3 is TGTGCCAGCTTCGGTAGAGGGAGGGCCGGAGAGACCCAGTACTTC.

Note on this clonotype: A much larger clone differs from this one at a single base, so this may be a read error. This rearrangement joins TRBV19 to TRBJ1-2; D remains ambiguous. V lost 5 bases, J lost 0 bases, and 13 bases lay in between. The germline V gene encodes CDR1 LNHDA and CDR2 SQIVND (reference sequence). This CDR3 has 15 residues. As DNA, the CDR3 is TGTGCCAGTAGTGACGGACGACGCTCTAACTATGGCTACACCTTC. As protein: CASSDGRRSNYGYTF.

The chain recombines TRBV10-3 with TRBJ1-1; tentatively, D is TRBD1 (5 bases). CDR3 length: 14 residues. V dropped 10 bases and J dropped 3 bases, with 18 bases sitting between them. Looked up from germline, CDR1 is ENHRY and CDR2 is SYGVKD. CDR3: CASSRGGYDTEAFF. The CDR3 bases are TGTGCCAGCAGCCGGGGGGGGTATGACACTGAAGCTTTCTTT.

A few counts support this clonotype. The CDR3 DNA sequence: TGTGCCAGCAGCTTAGAGGGTACTATGGCCGGGGAGCTGTTTTTT. This sequence encodes CASSLEGTMAGELFF. The V and J genes are TRBV7-6 and TRBJ2-2; D ambiguous. The V and J ends lost 1 base and 6 bases respectively, with 12 bases between them. Germline V gene data show CDR1 as SGHVS and CDR2 as FNYEAQ. The CDR3 consists of 15 residues.

Note on this clonotype: A much larger clone is a single base away; this may be a read error. The CDR3 is CATSRAWTSDTPPLEAQYF. The CDR3, as DNA: TGTGCCACCAGCAGAGCGTGGACTAGCGACACACCACCGTTAGAGGCCCAGTACTTC. V usage is TRBV15 and J usage is TRBJ2-5, with 9 bases identical to TRBD2. Looked up from germline, CDR1 is LNHNV and CDR2 is YYDKDF (reference sequence). The CDR3 covers 19 residues.

This clonotype has just a few counts. The V gene is TRBV7-2, the J gene TRBJ2-2, with D perhaps matching TRBD1 (6 bases). In germline, CDR1 is SGHTA, CDR2 FQGNSA. Trimming took off 3 bases at V and 3 bases at J, with 11 bases between the two ends. The CDR3 has 15 amino acids. The CDR3 coding sequence is TGTGCCAGCAGCTTGTCGACAGGTCACACCGGGGAGCTGTTTTTT. Protein product: CASSLSTGHTGELFF.

The genes are TRBV20-1 and TRBJ1-1, with D perhaps matching TRBD1 (6 bases). V lost 3 bases to trimming and J lost 7 bases, with 12 bases between them. This CDR3 region has 12 residues. From germline, CDR1 is DFQATT and CDR2 SNEGSKA (reference sequence). CDR3 DNA sequence: TGCAGTGCTAGCTGGGGGGGCGGTGAAGCTTTCTTT. Protein product: CSASWGGGEAFF.

This clonotype showed up many times. This rearrangement joins TRBV10-1 to TRBJ1-1; D ambiguous. Trimming pared 3 bases from V and 0 bases from J, leaving 8 bases between. The CDR3 contains 14 residues. Germline V gene sequence: CDR1 WNHNN, CDR2 SYGVQD (reference sequence). CDR3 in amino acids: CASSDSQMNTEAFF. For the CDR3, the DNA is TGCGCCAGCAGTGACAGCCAGATGAACACTGAAGCTTTCTTT.

This clonotype was detected ten times or more. The chain is built from TRBV11-2 and TRBJ1-3; possible D gene TRBD1, 6 bases. The CDR3 covers 14 residues. Germline CDR1 SGHAT, CDR2 FQNNGV. V dropped 4 bases and J dropped 3 bases, with 10 bases sitting between them. The chain's CDR3 is CASSYGGYGNTIYF. The CDR3 bases are TGTGCCAGCAGCTACGGGGGCTATGGAAACACCATATATTTT.

For this clonotype: An end of the junction differs from the germline gene, which may be a read error. The chain joins TRBV10-3 to TRBJ1-4; D gene uncertain. Germline CDR1 and CDR2: ENHRY and SYGVKD. CDR3 length: 14 residues. CDR3 coding DNA: TGTGCCAGCAGTGAAAGCGGAGGCGCCTGGAAACTGTTTTTT. This gives the protein CASSESGGAWKLFF.

This clonotype came up many times. The rearrangement uses TRBV13 and TRBJ2-7; D is uncertain. Germline lookup yields CDR1 PRHDT and CDR2 FYEKMQ (reference sequence). The CDR3 consists of 12 residues. The V gene lost 1 base and the J gene lost 5 bases, with 6 bases spanning the gap. In nucleotides, the CDR3 is TGTGCCAGCAGCTTAGCGCAGAACGAGCAGTACTTC. Its protein is CASSLAQNEQYF. Filled out from reference TRBV13 and TRBJ2-7, the complete variable domain reads AAGVIQSPRHLIKEKRETATLKCYPIPRHDTVYWYQQGPGQDPQFLISFYEKMQSDKGSIPDRFSAQQFSDYHSELNMSSLELGDSALYFCASSLAQNEQYFGPGTRLTVT.

The chain couples TRBV5-1 to TRBJ2-7; D is ambiguous. Germline assignment: CDR1 SGHRS and CDR2 YFSETQ. Trimming cost V 4 bases and J 0 bases, with 5 bases left between them. The CDR3 spans 12 residues. The CDR3 reads CASSKYSYEQYF. The CDR3, as DNA: TGCGCCAGCAGCAAATACTCCTACGAGCAGTACTTC.

The gene calls are TRBV29-1 and TRBJ1-2, with D perhaps TRBD1 (5 bases). Germline V gene sequence: CDR1 SQVTM, CDR2 ANQGSEA. Trimming removed 1 base from V and 12 bases from J, with 9 bases in between. The CDR3 length is 10 residues. The CDR3 region has the DNA TGCAGCGTTGAAGGGCAGGGTAACACCTTC. Translating gives CSVEGQGNTF.

The CDR3 is CASSRGPNEKLFF. The CDR3 nucleotides read TGTGCCAGCAGCCGGGGCCCCAATGAAAAACTGTTTTTT. The chain combines TRBV6-5 with TRBJ1-4, with D possibly TRBD1 on 5 matching bases. V was shortened by 6 bases and J by 5 bases, with 10 bases between the two germline ends. Per germline, CDR1 MNHEY and CDR2 SVGAGI. The CDR3 is 13 amino acids.

This clonotype appeared once. The CDR3 sequence: CASSYSTRVVDTEAFF. In DNA form, the CDR3 reads TGTGCCAGCAGTTACTCGACTCGGGTTGTGGACACTGAAGCTTTCTTT. V is TRBV6-2 or TRBV6-3 and J is TRBJ1-1; D is ambiguous. Germline CDR1 reads MNHEY; CDR2 reads SVGEGT. This CDR3 contains 16 residues. With 0 bases removed from V and 3 bases from J, the gap between germline ends came to 14 bases.

The J gene is TRBJ2-7, the V gene TRBV7-2; 8 bases fit TRBD2. In germline, CDR1 is SGHTA, CDR2 FQGNSA. The CDR3 sequence is 16 residues long. J lost 2 bases, V lost 0 bases, and 6 bases had no gene match. The CDR3 loop is CASSLASGTRTYEQYF. CDR3 sequence (DNA): TGTGCCAGCAGCTTAGCATCTGGGACTAGGACCTACGAGCAGTACTTC.

This clonotype came up once. The chain links TRBV10-3 to TRBJ2-7; no clear D gene. The CDR3 is 14 amino acids. The V gene's germline CDR1 is ENHRY and CDR2 SYGVKD. Trimming cost V 10 bases and J 2 bases, with 18 bases left between them. The CDR3 reads CASRKSGRTYEQYF. The CDR3 bases are TGTGCCAGCAGGAAATCCGGACGGACCTACGAGCAGTACTTC.

This clonotype was seen a few times. The CDR3 bases are TGCGCCACCGCCCGGACAGGGGGTGAGGAGACCCAGTACTTC. Protein product: CATARTGGEETQYF. The chain combines TRBV5-1 with TRBJ2-5, with 10 bases fitting TRBD1. The length of the CDR3 is 14 residues. CDR1 SGHRS and CDR2 YFSETQ come from the germline V gene. V lost 9 bases and J lost 5; bases outside the gene matches: 10.